This T cell receptor beta chain is drawn from a study of tumor-infiltrating lymphocytes in primary liver carcinoma. Without any cell sorting, about 19-31 mg of bulk tissue yielded co-extracted RNA and DNA. Germline values: CDR1 MNHNS, CDR2 SASEGT. The CDR3 runs 14 residues. The V segment lost 5 bases and the J segment 9 bases; nucleotides outside the gene matches: 10. The template, roughly 0.45 ug total RNA, yielded TCR beta cDNA made with a constant-region primer. ARM-PCR was slightly modified, and three nested multiplex PCR rounds with it gave rise to the TCR beta libraries. Two initial PCR rounds of ten to eleven cycles each paired TRBV1-TRBV30 forward primers with a C-beta reverse primer. TCRdb re-called the multiplex PCR reads through MiXCR, storing one row per CDR3 protein. In the table there are approximately 99,000 distinct CDR3 sequences, around 63% of which are singletons. This clonotype was recorded at least ten times.

The V call is TRBV6-1, the J call TRBJ2-1; 7 nucleotides agree with TRBD1. Sequences were obtained from liver tumor tissue from sampling region 5. Sample subset: tumor region T5, tumor centre. This clonotype was obtained from a woman aged 60-75 years with primary liver carcinoma and hepatitis B virus infection. CDR3 sequence: CASSTGALGSEQFF. In DNA form, the CDR3 reads TGTGCCAGCAGTACAGGGGCTCTGGGATCTGAGCAGTTCTTC.